This T cell receptor beta chain was sequenced in a study of TIL therapy for anti-PD-1-resistant metastatic lung cancer. For the study at large: Patients had a median age of approximately 56 years (range roughly 38-75).

Trimming took off 4 bases at V and 1 base at J, with 14 bases between the two ends. The CDR3 is made up of 15 amino acids. In germline, CDR1 is SGHNT, CDR2 YYREEE (reference sequence). Regarding this clone: The antigen is unknown.

The libraries were made with immunoSEQ v3. Sequencing depth was 1.5 million to 2 million read pairs for survey level, about 5-6.5 million for deep. Sequenced by immunoSEQ multiplex PCR; TCRdb stores in-frame clones only, minus some. The sample has around 45,000 clones, less than 75% seen once. Points from the study as a whole: Many TIL product clones were absent from baseline tumor, suggesting clonal contraction.

The time point denotes: pre-treatment sample, taken before nivolumab and TIL therapy. Pleural nodules or supraclavicular lymph nodes made up most of the excised metastases sampled. Source: tumor tissue, taken at baseline. This sequence originates from a person aged 25 to 80 with non-small cell lung cancer. The V gene is TRBV5-4, the J gene TRBJ1-1, with D possibly matching TRBD1 (6 bases). CDR3 residues: CASSPDRNRNTEAFF. The DNA of the CDR3 is TGTGCCAGCAGCCCCGACAGGAATCGGAACACTGAAGCTTTCTTT.